This TCR beta chain was sequenced in a study of shared clonotypes between healthy human individuals. Study details: Each donor had three CD4 naive, three CD4 memory, two CD8 naive and one CD8 memory plate.

The study separated CD4+ cells into CD45RA+ naive and CD45RA-negative memory subsets. TCRdb keeps only in-frame clones here, not all; method: immunoSEQ multiplex PCR. This sample has about 2.5 million clones, with about nine tenths found just once. Broader study findings: The diversity represented, both genetic and in exposure history, was limited by few donors. Among donors, the sharing of clonotypes was expected to be influenced by sequencing depth.

Note on this clone: Its antigen is undetermined.

The CDR3 totals 13 residues. V was clipped by 5 bases and J by 2 bases, with 7 bases between them. CDR1 is MRHNA, CDR2 SNTAGT, per germline. The chain carries TRBV6-4 and TRBJ2-1; D possibly corresponds to TRBD2 (5 bases). Sequenced: naive CD4+ T cells from PBMCs. Subset here: CD45RA+ positively selected. The clonotype was recovered from a man younger than 35 in good health. Some clones in this sample may be carry-over from other donors' samples. The CDR3 loop is CASSTGAYNEQFF. CDR3 nucleotides: TGTGCCAGCAGTACCGGGGCCTACAATGAGCAGTTCTTC.